This TCR beta chain came from a study of cytomegalovirus exposure and HLA in healthy donors. This CDR3 has 15 residues. Looked up from germline, CDR1 is SEHNR and CDR2 is FQNEAQ (reference sequence). Between the trimmed V and J ends, which lost 5 bases and 1 base, there was a span of 14 bases. Study-wide points: Donor immune exposure was known only as CMV serostatus. Testing in vitro showed three CMV-associated chains specific for CMV antigens.

In this sample, this clone turned up once. What it recognizes is unknown. PCR involved 60 Vbeta and 13 Jbeta primers. Here immunoSEQ multiplex PCR was the method, and the copy in TCRdb shows in-frame clones only, minus some. This table has 130,000 to 150,000 clones, around 77% appearing once. Likely unrecorded immune exposures existed in these nominally healthy donors. The sequenced sample consisted of PBMCs. J is TRBJ1-1 and V is TRBV7-9; D gene unclear. The receptor was derived from a woman aged 50 to 65 in good health and CMV-seronegative. This CDR3 is CASSRRSTENTEAFF. As DNA, the CDR3 is TGTGCCAGCAGCCGGAGGTCGACGGAGAACACTGAAGCTTTCTTT.